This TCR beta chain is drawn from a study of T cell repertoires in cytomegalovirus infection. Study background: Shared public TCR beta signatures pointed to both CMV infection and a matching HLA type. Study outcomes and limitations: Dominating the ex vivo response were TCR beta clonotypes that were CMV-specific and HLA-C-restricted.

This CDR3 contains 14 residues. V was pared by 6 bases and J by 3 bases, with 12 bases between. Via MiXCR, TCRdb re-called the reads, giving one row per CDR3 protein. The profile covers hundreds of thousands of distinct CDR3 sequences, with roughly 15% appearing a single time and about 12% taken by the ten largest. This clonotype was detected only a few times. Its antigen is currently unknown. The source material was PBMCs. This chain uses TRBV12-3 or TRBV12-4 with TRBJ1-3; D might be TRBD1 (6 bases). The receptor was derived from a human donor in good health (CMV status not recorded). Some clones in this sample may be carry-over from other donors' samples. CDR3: CASRPSDSGNTIYF. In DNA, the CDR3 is TGTGCCAGCAGGCCCTCGGACAGTGGAAACACCATATATTTT.